The rows below give T cell receptor beta chains drawn from one sample of a study of blood T cells in healthy people across ages. TCRdb used MiXCR to reprocess the 5' RACE reads, holding one entry per CDR3 protein. Of 660,000 or so distinct CDR3 sequences in the sample, 45% to 65% were seen once. The sequenced sample consisted of blood. The source is a man aged 55 to 69 in good health. Each CDR3 is given with its conserved first and last residue. D genes are given only for firm matches.

D gene	V gene	J gene	CDR3 protein
NA	TRBV6-5	TRBJ2-3	CASSSGRRDTDTQYF
TRBD2	TRBV5-1	NA	CASSESGGLPYEQYF
TRBD2	TRBV24-1	TRBJ2-1	CATSDPVAGGSWDEQFF
TRBD1	TRBV20-1	TRBJ2-7	CSASQDRGSSYEQYF
NA	TRBV6-5	TRBJ2-6	CASSYSGAGANVLTF
NA	TRBV6-1	TRBJ2-1	CASSEEAGWREQFF
NA	TRBV12-3/TRBV12-4	TRBJ1-6	CASRTGRNSPLHF
NA	TRBV18	NA	CASSYGPRGDEQYF
NA	TRBV12-3/TRBV12-4	TRBJ1-4	CASSQRAATNEKLFF
TRBD2	TRBV7-8	TRBJ2-5	CASSLGATSGARETQYF
NA	TRBV4-1	TRBJ2-7	CASSRTPLAYEQYF
NA	TRBV20-1	TRBJ2-7	CSARDSKSSYEQYF
TRBD1	TRBV10-3	TRBJ1-6	CVISGLDRGTTSPLHF
NA	TRBV5-1	TRBJ1-4	CASMGESNEKLFF
TRBD2	TRBV5-1	TRBJ2-1	CASSLGTSGLNEQFF
NA	TRBV6-1	TRBJ2-5	CASSEAILGETQYF
NA	TRBV15	TRBJ2-7	CATLNYRDKSYEQYF